This T cell receptor (beta chain) was sequenced in a study of cytomegalovirus exposure and HLA in healthy donors. Primers for the PCR totalled 60 Vbeta and 13 Jbeta. Clones were sequenced by immunoSEQ multiplex PCR, and TCRdb holds only the in-frame ones, with some missing. The sample contains about 160,000 clones, roughly 80% of which appear only once. Looked up from germline, CDR1 is KGHSH and CDR2 is LQKENI. This CDR3 is 16 amino acids long. Trimming took off 0 bases at V and 6 bases at J, with 18 bases between the two ends. This sequence joins TRBV18 and TRBJ2-7; tentative D call: TRBD1 (5 bases). Input material: PBMCs. This TCR was sampled from a woman in her forties or fifties in good health and CMV-seronegative. The CDR3 sequence: CASSPPDEGVRREQYF. CDR3 nucleotide sequence: TGTGCCAGCTCACCACCGGACGAAGGGGTTCGGCGCGAGCAGTACTTC.